Detailed here is one T cell receptor (beta chain). Its cognate antigen is unknown. Other DNA sequences in the same sample also yield this CDR3. Produced via immunoSEQ multiplex PCR; TCRdb's table is partial and in-frame only. The sample includes 100,000 or so clones, approximately 89% of them seen just once. This specimen comes from a study of PD-1 blockade in classical Hodgkin lymphoma. Study at large: The patients were dosed with nivolumab 3 mg/kg, infused intravenously every 2 weeks.

Findings and caveats of the study: Complete responders had baseline diversity similar to newly diagnosed patients.

Germline values: CDR1 SGHVS, CDR2 FNYEAQ. V was cut by 6 bases and J by 0 bases, with 16 bases left in between. This CDR3 is 16 amino acids long. As to time point: cycle 4 day 1 (C4D1), after less than 7 weeks of nivolumab. Each of the patients experienced relapse following autologous stem cell transplantation, and their brentuximab vedotin exposure differed. Complete response, partial response or progressive disease was recorded as best response. Sequenced material: peripheral blood mononuclear cells (PBMCs), taken before the fourth cycle of nivolumab. The sequence was obtained from a human donor with classical Hodgkin lymphoma. J is TRBJ2-3 and V is TRBV7-6; D remains unclear. The CDR3 DNA sequence: TGTGCCAGCAGTTTATACGGCGGATCTAGCACAGATACGCAGTATTTT. Amino acids: CASSLYGGSSTDTQYF.